The clone carrying this T cell receptor beta chain was seen a few times. What it recognizes is unknown. This specimen belongs to a study of T-cell memory formation after mild COVID-19. Study summary: Clustering of TCRs was largely donor specific.

TCRdb independently ran MiXCR on the 5' RACE reads; one entry per CDR3 protein. The sample holds fewer than 150,000 distinct CDR3 sequences, about 18% seen once. CDR1 and CDR2 (germline): MNHEY, SVGEGT. CDR3 length: 14 residues. Germline trimming cut 8 bases from V and 8 bases from J; bases unmatched to any gene: 13. Findings of the study overall: Clones that contracted from day 15 to 85 had balanced CD4/CD8; later expanders were CD4+ biased. There were some responding clones in pre-infection memory, which suggested that cross-reactive memory had joined.

V usage is TRBV6-2 or TRBV6-3 and J usage is TRBJ1-2, with 8 bases aligning to TRBD1. Sequences were obtained from PBMCs or a T cell subset sorted from them (not recorded which). The clonotype comes from a man aged 18 to 35 who had mild COVID-19 (a few samples of this study predate the infection). Cell type and time point are not known. Here the CDR3 reads CASGDRGSLRGYTF. The DNA for the CDR3 is TGTGCCAGCGGAGACAGGGGAAGTCTACGGGGCTACACCTTC.